The T cell receptor (beta chain) under discussion was sequenced for a study of T cell responses to AZD1222 COVID-19 vaccine. Broader study findings: CD4 TCRs associated with vaccination spanned spike, dominating at 160-218 and 743-854.

Only in-frame clones appear in the TCRdb table, and some are missing; sequencing was by immunoSEQ multiplex PCR. Seen here are 120,000 or so clones, approximately 94% observed once, and the top ten hold about 3.1%. The table lists this clone with a count of one. Its antigen is as yet unknown. Trimming took 6 bases from V and 8 from J, leaving 19 bases between them. Per germline, CDR1 SGHTA and CDR2 FQGNSA. The CDR3 is made up of 14 amino acids. This material consisted of peripheral blood, taken 28 days after the second AZD1222 dose. The source of this sequence is an adult who received the AZD1222 COVID-19 vaccine. This chain links TRBV7-2 with TRBJ1-2, with D possibly being TRBD1 (6 bases). The CDR3 sequence: CASRHYGGQEGYTF. CDR3 in DNA: TGTGCCAGCAGACATTATGGGGGGCAGGAGGGCTACACCTTC.